Listed here are 16 T cell receptor beta chains from one sample, sequenced in a study of CD8+ T cells in alopecia areata. Following RNA extraction, reverse transcription yielded cDNA that acted as the sequencing template. The table came from immunoSEQ multiplex PCR; TCRdb's copy has only in-frame clones and leaves some out. The sample shows roughly 200,000 clones, approximately 38% of them seen only once. Treatment described: oral pan-JAK inhibitor, 5-10 mg twice daily. The sample consisted of CD4+ T cells sorted from blood, taken at week 34, from a patient treated with tofacitinib. The origin of the receptors is a human donor with alopecia areata.

This clone was recorded many times. CDR3 residues: CASSLQGYNEQFF. The CDR3 bases are TGTGCCAGCAGCTTACAGGGGTACAATGAGCAGTTCTTC. The chain carries TRBV7-8 and TRBJ2-1; TRBD1 might be the D (6 bases). The CDR3 has 13 amino acids. Germline V gives CDR1 SGHVS, CDR2 FQNEAQ. The germline V and J ends were trimmed by 2 bases and 4 bases, with 6 bases remaining between them.

Only a few counts were recorded for this clone. The chain joins TRBV19 to TRBJ2-1; TRBD2 matches at 13 bases. V lost 5 bases, J lost 6 bases, and 7 bases stayed unmatched. The CDR3 totals 16 residues. Germline CDR1 reads LNHDA; CDR2 reads SQIVND (reference sequence). The CDR3 here is CASSGGGLAGANEQFF. For the CDR3, the DNA is TGTGCCAGTAGTGGAGGCGGACTAGCGGGAGCCAATGAGCAGTTCTTC.

In its sample, this clone was seen a few times. The V gene is TRBV5-1, the J gene TRBJ2-7, with 15 bases fitting TRBD2. V lost 4 bases, J lost 4 bases, and 3 bases stayed unmatched. The CDR3 has 15 amino acids. Per the germline V gene, CDR1 is SGHRS and CDR2 is YFSETQ. In nucleotides, the CDR3 is TGCGCCAGCAGCCATGGACTAGCGGGAGGGTACGAGCAGTACTTC. This gives the protein CASSHGLAGGYEQYF.

The rearrangement uses TRBV4-1 and TRBJ2-7; 11 nucleotides line up with TRBD1. J gave up 3 bases and V 3 bases, and 4 bases lay outside the gene matches. The CDR3 contains 15 residues. Looked up from germline, CDR1 is MGHRA and CDR2 is YSYEKL. The chain's CDR3 is CASSQPGTGGYEQYF. CDR3 in DNA: TGCGCCAGCAGCCAGCCCGGGACAGGGGGCTACGAGCAGTACTTC.

This clone was recorded a few times. J is TRBJ2-7 and V is TRBV5-1; TRBD2 might be the D (6 bases). Germline CDR1 SGHRS, CDR2 YFSETQ. This CDR3 contains 12 residues. V lost 0 bases and J 11 bases, leaving 12 bases between the germline ends. CDR3 coding DNA: TGCGCCAGCAGCTTGGACGGGTGGGAGGAGTACTTC. It translates to CASSLDGWEEYF.

The CDR3 region is CASSDSGRFDEQYF. The CDR3 DNA is TGTGCCAGCAGTGACTCGGGCCGTTTCGACGAGCAGTACTTC. The J gene is TRBJ2-7, the V gene TRBV25-1; D ambiguous. The CDR3 runs to 14 residues. Germline V CDR1 and CDR2: MGHDK, SYGVNS. V was clipped by 3 bases and J by 5 bases, with 14 bases between them.

This CDR3 reads CASSGEGIGSLEQYF. For the CDR3, the DNA is TGTGCCAGCAGTGGGGAAGGGATTGGGAGCCTGGAGCAGTACTTC. This chain connects TRBV6-5 to TRBJ2-7; maybe TRBD2 (5 bases). In germline, CDR1 is MNHEY, CDR2 SVGAGI. CDR3 length: 15 amino acids. The V gene lost 5 bases and the J gene lost 7 bases, with 21 bases spanning the gap.

The rearrangement joins TRBV27 to TRBJ2-1; no reliable D call. The CDR3 consists of 14 residues. Germline V gene data show CDR1 as MNHEY and CDR2 as SMNVEV (reference sequence). V lost 8 bases, J lost 8 bases, and 19 bases lay in between. As DNA, the CDR3 is TGTGCCAGCGGGTGGGTAGAAGGCTCCCATGAGCAGTTCTTC. Its translation: CASGWVEGSHEQFF.

This clone was found a few times. The rearrangement joins TRBV7-9 to TRBJ2-5; D gene unclear. V was cut by 0 bases and J by 5 bases, with 4 bases left in between. The CDR3 consists of 12 residues. Germline CDR1 SEHNR, CDR2 FQNEAQ (reference sequence). This CDR3 reads CASSLAAETQYF. The CDR3 nucleotides read TGTGCCAGCAGCTTAGCGGCGGAGACCCAGTACTTC.

The chain has TRBV5-1 and TRBJ2-2; TRBD1 or TRBD2 may be the D gene (5 bases each). Germline V CDR1 and CDR2: SGHRS, YFSETQ. CDR3 length equals 17 residues. The germline V and J ends were trimmed by 3 bases and 4 bases, with 19 bases remaining between them. CDR3 nucleotide sequence: TGCGCCAGCAGCTGGGGGTCGGGCAGGGCTGTCACCGGGGAGCTGTTTTTT. It yields the protein CASSWGSGRAVTGELFF.

The chain couples TRBV6-1 to TRBJ2-5; no clear D. The CDR3 runs to 13 residues. Looked up from germline, CDR1 is MNHNS and CDR2 is SASEGT. V was clipped by 5 bases and J by 5 bases, with 12 bases between them. The CDR3 DNA follows: TGTGCCAGCAGTAGTAGCTCGTATGAGACCCAGTACTTC. Translated: CASSSSSYETQYF.

This clone was seen only a few times. The chain uses TRBV5-1 and TRBJ2-7; TRBD1 matches 9 bases. The germline V gene encodes CDR1 SGHRS and CDR2 YFSETQ. Trimming took 6 bases from V and 0 from J; bases not matched to a gene: 7. This CDR3 region has 15 residues. DNA of the CDR3: TGCGCCAGCACAAACCGGGACAGGGCCTCCTACGAGCAGTACTTC. Translating it yields CASTNRDRASYEQYF.

This clone has a handful of counts. The chain employs TRBV9 and TRBJ2-7; the D gene is possibly TRBD2 (5 bases). CDR3 length equals 14 residues. The germline V gene has CDR1 SGDLS and CDR2 YYNGEE. V shed 4 bases and J shed 10 bases, with 21 bases lying between them. CDR3: CASSPRLEAPPQYF. In DNA form, the CDR3 reads TGTGCCAGCAGCCCTCGTTTGGAGGCCCCTCCCCAGTACTTC.

This clone appeared a few times. The chain has TRBV7-9 and TRBJ2-7; TRBD1 aligns across 7 bases. CDR1 is SEHNR, CDR2 FQNEAQ, per germline (reference sequence). Trimming cost V 5 bases and J 3 bases; bases outside gene matches: 10. The CDR3 has 15 residues. CDR3 protein: CASSPPGQTLYEQYF. DNA of the CDR3: TGTGCCAGCAGCCCTCCGGGACAGACCCTCTACGAGCAGTACTTC.

The rearrangement links TRBV11-2 to TRBJ2-7, with 11 bases lining up with TRBD2. Germline CDR1 is SGHAT and CDR2 is FQNNGV. The CDR3 is made up of 14 amino acids. The ends lost 5 bases at V and 7 bases at J; junction bases unmatched: 7. DNA of the CDR3: TGTGCCAGCAGCCGGACTAGCGGGTCGGGTGAGCAGTACTTC. Its protein is CASSRTSGSGEQYF.

This chain uses TRBV6-5 with TRBJ2-4, with TRBD2 matching 8 bases. Germline CDR1 and CDR2: MNHEY and SVGAGI. The J segment lost 6 bases and the V segment lost 6 bases, leaving 7 bases of the junction unmatched. CDR3 length: 14 amino acids. CDR3 sequence: CASRLLAGLNIQYF. The CDR3 region has the DNA TGTGCCAGCAGACTCCTAGCGGGTTTAAACATTCAGTACTTC.